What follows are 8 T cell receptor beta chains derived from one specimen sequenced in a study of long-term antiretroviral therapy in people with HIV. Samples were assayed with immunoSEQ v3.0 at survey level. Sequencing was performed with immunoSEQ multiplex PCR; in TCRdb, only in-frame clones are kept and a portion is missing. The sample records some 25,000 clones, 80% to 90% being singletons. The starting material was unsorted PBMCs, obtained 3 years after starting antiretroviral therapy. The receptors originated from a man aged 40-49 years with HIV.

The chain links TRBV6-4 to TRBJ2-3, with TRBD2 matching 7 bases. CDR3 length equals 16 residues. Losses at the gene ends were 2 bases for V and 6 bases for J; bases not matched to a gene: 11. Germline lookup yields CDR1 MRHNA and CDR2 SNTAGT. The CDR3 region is CASSDVAGERSDTQYF. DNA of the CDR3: TGTGCCAGCAGTGACGTTGCGGGAGAGCGGTCGGATACGCAGTATTTT.

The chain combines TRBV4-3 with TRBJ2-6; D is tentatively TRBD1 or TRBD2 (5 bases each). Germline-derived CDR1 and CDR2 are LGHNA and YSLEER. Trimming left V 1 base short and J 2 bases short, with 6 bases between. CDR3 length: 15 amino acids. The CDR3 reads CASSQGGTGANVLTF. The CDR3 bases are TGCGCCAGCAGCCAAGGGGGGACTGGGGCCAACGTCCTGACTTTC.

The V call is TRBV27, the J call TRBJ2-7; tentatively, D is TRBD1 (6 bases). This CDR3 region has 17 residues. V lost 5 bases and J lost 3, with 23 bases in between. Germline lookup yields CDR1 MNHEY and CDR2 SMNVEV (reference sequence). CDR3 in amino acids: CASSLDIPDRIGYEQYF. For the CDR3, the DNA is TGTGCCAGCAGTCTCGACATCCCTGACAGGATCGGCTACGAGCAGTACTTC.

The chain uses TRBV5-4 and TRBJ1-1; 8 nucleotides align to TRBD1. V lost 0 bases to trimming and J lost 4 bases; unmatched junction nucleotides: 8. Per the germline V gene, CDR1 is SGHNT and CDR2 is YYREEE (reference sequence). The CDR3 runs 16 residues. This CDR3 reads CASSLGSGGEGTEAFF. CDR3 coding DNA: TGTGCCAGCAGCTTGGGATCAGGGGGCGAAGGCACTGAAGCTTTCTTT. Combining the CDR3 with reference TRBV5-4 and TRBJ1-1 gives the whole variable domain ETGVTQSPTHLIKTRGQQVTLRCSSQSGHNTVSWYQQALGQGPQFIFQYYREEENGRGNFPPRFSGLQFPNYSSELNVNALELDDSALYLCASSLGSGGEGTEAFFGQGTRLTVV.

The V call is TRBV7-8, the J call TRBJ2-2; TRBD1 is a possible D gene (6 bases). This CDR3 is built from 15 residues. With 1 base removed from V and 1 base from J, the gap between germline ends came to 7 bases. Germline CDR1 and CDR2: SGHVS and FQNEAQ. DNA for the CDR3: TGTGCCAGCAGCTTAGTAGGGGGGAACACCGGGGAGCTGTTTTTT. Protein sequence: CASSLVGGNTGELFF.

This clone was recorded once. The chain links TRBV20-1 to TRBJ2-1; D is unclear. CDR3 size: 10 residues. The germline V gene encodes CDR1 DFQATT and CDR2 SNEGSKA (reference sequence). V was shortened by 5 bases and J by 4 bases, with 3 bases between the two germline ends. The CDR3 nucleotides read TGCAGTGCTTTATACAATGAGCAGTTCTTC. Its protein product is CSALYNEQFF.

CDR3 nucleotides: TGTGCCAGCTCACCAAGGTCGAGTAGGAACACTGAAGCTTTCTTT. Translating gives CASSPRSSRNTEAFF. The chain joins TRBV18 to TRBJ1-1; no reliable D call. Between the trimmed V and J ends, which lost 2 bases and 1 base, there was a span of 11 bases. Germline V gene data show CDR1 as KGHSH and CDR2 as LQKENI. The CDR3 totals 15 residues. Based on the CDR3 plus reference TRBV18 and TRBJ1-1, the full variable domain is NAGVMQNPRHLVRRRGQEARLRCSPMKGHSHVYWYRQLPEEGLKFMVYLQKENIIDESGMPKERFSAEFPKEGPSILRIQQVVRGDSAAYFCASSPRSSRNTEAFFGQGTRLTVV.

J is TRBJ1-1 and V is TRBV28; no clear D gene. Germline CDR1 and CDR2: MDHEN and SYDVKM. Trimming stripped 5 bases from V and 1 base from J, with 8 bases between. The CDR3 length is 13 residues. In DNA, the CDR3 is TGTGCCAGCAGTCGAGCTTGGAACACTGAAGCTTTCTTT. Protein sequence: CASSRAWNTEAFF.